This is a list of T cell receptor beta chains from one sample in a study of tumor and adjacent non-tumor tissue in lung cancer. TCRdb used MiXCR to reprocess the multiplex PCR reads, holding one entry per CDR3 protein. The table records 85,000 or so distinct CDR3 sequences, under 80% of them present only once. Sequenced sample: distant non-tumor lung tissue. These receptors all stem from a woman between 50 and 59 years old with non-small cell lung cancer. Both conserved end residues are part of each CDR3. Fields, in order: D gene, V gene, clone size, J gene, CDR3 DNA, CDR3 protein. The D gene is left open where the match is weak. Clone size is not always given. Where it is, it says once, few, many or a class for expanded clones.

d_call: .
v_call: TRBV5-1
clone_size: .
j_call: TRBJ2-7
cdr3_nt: TGCGCCAGCAGTCCGGTTGGACTGTGGGTTCGAGACTACGAGCAGTACTTC
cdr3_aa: CASSPVGLWVRDYEQYF

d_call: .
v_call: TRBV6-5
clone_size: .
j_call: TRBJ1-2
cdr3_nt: TGCGCCAGCAGAAACATTATAGGGCAGGGGTCCTGTGGCTATACCTTC
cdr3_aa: CASRNIIGQGSCGYTF

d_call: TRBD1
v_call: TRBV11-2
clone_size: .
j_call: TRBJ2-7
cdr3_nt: TGTGCCAGCAGCACCCGGACAGGGCGCCTCTACGAGCAGTACTTC
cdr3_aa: CASSTRTGRLYEQYF

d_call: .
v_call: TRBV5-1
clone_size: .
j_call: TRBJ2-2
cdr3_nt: TGCGCCAACAGCCGTACAGGTAATACCGGGGAGCTGTTTTTT
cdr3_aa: CANSRTGNTGELFF

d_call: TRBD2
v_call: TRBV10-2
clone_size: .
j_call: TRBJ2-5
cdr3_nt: TGCGCCAGACTTGCGATTAGCGGGAGAGATGGCCAAGAGACCCAGTACTTC
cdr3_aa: CARLAISGRDGQETQYF

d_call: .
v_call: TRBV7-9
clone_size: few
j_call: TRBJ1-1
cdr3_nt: TGTGCCAGCAGCTTCGACACTAAAGCTTTCTTT
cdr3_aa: CASSFDTKAFF

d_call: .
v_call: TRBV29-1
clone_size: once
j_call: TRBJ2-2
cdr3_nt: TGTAGCGCTAGGGGGGTCGCTGGGATCGGGGGGCTGTTTTTT
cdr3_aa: CSARGVAGIGGLFF

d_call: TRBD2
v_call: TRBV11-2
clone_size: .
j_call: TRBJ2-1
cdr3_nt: TGTGCCAGCAGCTTCGGAGCGGGAGAACAGGCTGAGCAGTTCTTC
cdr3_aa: CASSFGAGEQAEQFF

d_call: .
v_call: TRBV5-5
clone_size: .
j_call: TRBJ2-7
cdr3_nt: TGTGTCAGCAGCCCCGCCCGGGGAGCCACCTACGAGCAGTATTTC
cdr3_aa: CVSSPARGATYEQYF

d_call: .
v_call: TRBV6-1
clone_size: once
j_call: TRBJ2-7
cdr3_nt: TGTACCAGCTTGGCAGCGGGCTCCTACGAGCAGTACTTC
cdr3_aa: CTSLAAGSYEQYF

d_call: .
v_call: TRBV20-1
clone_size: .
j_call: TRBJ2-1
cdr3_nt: TGCAGTGCTAGCGGGAGATTGGCGAATGATCAGTCCTTC
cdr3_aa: CSASGRLANDQSF

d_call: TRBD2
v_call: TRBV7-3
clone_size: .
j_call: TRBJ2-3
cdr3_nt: TGTGCCAGCAGCTTAAAGGCTAGCGGCCACGCCGGAGATACGCAGTATTTT
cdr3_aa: CASSLKASGHAGDTQYF

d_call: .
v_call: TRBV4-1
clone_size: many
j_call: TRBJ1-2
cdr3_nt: TGCGCCAGCAGCCAAGATTGGGAGGGGCGTATAGGCTACACCTTC
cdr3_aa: CASSQDWEGRIGYTF

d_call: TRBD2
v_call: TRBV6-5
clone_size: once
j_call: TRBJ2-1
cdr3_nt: TGTGCCAGCAGACCTAGCGGGGCCGCTTACAATAACCAGTTCTTC
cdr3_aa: CASRPSGAAYNNQFF

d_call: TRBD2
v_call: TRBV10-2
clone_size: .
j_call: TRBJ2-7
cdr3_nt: TGCGCCAGCAGTGAGTCTCAGGGAGGGTACGAGCACTATTTC
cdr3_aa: CASSESQGGYEHYF

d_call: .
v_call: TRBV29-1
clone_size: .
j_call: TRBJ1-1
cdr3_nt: TGCAGCGTCTCGGTACAGGGAGCCCCCACTGAAGCTTTCTTT
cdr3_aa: CSVSVQGAPTEAFF

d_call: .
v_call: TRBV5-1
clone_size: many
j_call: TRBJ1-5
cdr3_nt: TGCGCCAGCAGCATAGAGGGGTTACAGCCCCAGCATTTT
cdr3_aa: CASSIEGLQPQHF

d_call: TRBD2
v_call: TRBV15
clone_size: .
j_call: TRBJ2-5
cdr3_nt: TGTGCCACCAGCACCTTGGGAGCGGGAGTAGAGACCGAGTACTTC
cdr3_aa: CATSTLGAGVETEYF

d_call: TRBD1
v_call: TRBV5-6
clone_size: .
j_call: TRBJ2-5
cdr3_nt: TGTACCAGCAATTCGACAGGGTGGGAGACCCAGTACTTC
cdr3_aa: CTSNSTGWETQYF

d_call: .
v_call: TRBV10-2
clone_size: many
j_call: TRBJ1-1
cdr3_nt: TGCGCCAGCACGGGGCTGGCAGGGAGTTTAACTAGTGAAGCTTTCTTT
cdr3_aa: CASTGLAGSLTSEAFF

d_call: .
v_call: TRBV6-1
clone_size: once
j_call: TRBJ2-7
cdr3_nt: TGTGCCAGCAGAAGATCCCTCGACTCGACTTCCTACAAGCAGTACTTC
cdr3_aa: CASRRSLDSTSYKQYF

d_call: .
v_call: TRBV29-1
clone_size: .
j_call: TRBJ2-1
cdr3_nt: TGCAGCACTCGCATTAATTCCTTCGATGAGCAGTTCTTC
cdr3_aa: CSTRINSFDEQFF

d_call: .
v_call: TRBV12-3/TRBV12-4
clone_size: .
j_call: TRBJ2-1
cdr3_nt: TGTGCCGGCAGTGTAGGGTACTCCTACGAGCAGTTCTTC
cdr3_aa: CAGSVGYSYEQFF

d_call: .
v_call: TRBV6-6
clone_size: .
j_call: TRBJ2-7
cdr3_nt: TGTGCCAGCACCGTCCTGGCGGGATCGGGTGAGCAGTACTTC
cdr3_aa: CASTVLAGSGEQYF

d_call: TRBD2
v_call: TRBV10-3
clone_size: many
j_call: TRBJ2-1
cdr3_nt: TGTGCCATTAAAGCGGGAGGGCCGGATGAGCAGTTCTTC
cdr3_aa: CAIKAGGPDEQFF

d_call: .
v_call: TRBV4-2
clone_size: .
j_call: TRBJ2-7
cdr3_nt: TGTACCAGCAGCCAAGCTCGGGGAGACCCATACGAGCAGTACTTC
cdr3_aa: CTSSQARGDPYEQYF

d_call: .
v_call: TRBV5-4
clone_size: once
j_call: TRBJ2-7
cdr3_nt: TGTGCCAGCAGCCGCCTGGGGGGAAAGGGGATCAACGAACAGTACTTC
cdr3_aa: CASSRLGGKGINEQYF

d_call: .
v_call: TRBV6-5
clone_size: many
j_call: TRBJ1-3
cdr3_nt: TGTGCCAGCAGTTACCGTTACACCGGTGGAAACACCATATATTTT
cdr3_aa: CASSYRYTGGNTIYF

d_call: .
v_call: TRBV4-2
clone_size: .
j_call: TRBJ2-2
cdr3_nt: TGTGCCAGCAGTCAAGAGCTTCGGACCGGGGAGCTGTTATTT
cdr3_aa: CASSQELRTGELLF

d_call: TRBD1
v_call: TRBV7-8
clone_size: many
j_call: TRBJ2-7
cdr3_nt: TGTGCCAGCACCTCCTTGACAGGGGAAGAGTGGGAGCAGTACTTC
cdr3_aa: CASTSLTGEEWEQYF

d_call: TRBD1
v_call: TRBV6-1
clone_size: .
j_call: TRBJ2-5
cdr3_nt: TGTGCCAGCAGTCAGAGACAGGGGAGCTTAACAGAGGCCCAGTACTTC
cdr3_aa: CASSQRQGSLTEAQYF

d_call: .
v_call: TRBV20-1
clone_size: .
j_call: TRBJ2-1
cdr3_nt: TGCAGTGCTAGAGATCAGGTCGGGCGAAAGTACAATGAGCAGCTCTTC
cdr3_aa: CSARDQVGRKYNEQLF

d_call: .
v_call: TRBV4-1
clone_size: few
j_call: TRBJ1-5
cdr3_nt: TGCGCGAGCAGCCAAGTCCCAGGGTCCAATCAGTCCCAGCATTTT
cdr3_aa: CASSQVPGSNQSQHF

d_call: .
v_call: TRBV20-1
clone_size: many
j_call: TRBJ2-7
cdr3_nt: TGCAGTGCTAGAGAGGCGGACTACTACGAGCAGTACTTC
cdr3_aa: CSAREADYYEQYF

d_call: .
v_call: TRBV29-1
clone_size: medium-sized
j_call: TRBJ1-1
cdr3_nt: TGCAGCGTTCTTGAAGGGATGTTGAACACTGAAGCTTTCTTT
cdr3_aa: CSVLEGMLNTEAFF

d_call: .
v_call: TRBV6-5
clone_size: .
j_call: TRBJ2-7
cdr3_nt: TGTGCCAGCAGTTGCTCGCGGGGCCACGAGCAGTATTTC
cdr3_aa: CASSCSRGHEQYF

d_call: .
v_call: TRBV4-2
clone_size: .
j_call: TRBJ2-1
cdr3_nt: TGTGCCAGCAACCAATGTTTAGTGGAATACAACAATGAACAGTTCTTC
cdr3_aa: CASNQCLVEYNNEQFF

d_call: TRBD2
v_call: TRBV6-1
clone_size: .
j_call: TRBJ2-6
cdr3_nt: TGTGTTAGCGGCGGGGGACCTAGTGGGGCCAACGTCCTGACTTTC
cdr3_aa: CVSGGGPSGANVLTF

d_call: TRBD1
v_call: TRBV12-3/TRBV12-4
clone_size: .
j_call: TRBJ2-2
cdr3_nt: TGTGCCAGCTGTTTAGGGACAGCGACAAACACCGGGGAGCTGTTATTT
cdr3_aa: CASCLGTATNTGELLF